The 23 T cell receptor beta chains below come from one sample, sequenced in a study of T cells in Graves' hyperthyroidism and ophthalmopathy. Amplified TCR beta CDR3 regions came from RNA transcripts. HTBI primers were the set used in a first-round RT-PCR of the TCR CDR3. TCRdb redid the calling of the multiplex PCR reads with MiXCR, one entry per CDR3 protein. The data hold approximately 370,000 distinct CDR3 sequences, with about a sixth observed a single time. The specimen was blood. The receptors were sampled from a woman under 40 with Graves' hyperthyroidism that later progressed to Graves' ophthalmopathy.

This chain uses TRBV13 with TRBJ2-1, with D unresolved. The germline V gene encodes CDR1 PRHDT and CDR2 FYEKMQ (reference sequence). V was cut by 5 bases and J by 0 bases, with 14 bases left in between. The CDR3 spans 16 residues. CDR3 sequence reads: CASSVNLGVSYNEQFF. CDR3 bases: TGTGCCAGCAGCGTAAACCTAGGAGTCTCCTACAATGAGCAGTTCTTC.

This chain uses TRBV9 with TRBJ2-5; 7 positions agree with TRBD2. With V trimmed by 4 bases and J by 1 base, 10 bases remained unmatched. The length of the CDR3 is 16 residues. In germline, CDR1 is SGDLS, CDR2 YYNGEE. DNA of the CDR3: TGTGCCAGCAGCCTTGGGGGAGGGCGGGGCCAAGAGACCCAGTACTTC. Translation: CASSLGGGRGQETQYF.

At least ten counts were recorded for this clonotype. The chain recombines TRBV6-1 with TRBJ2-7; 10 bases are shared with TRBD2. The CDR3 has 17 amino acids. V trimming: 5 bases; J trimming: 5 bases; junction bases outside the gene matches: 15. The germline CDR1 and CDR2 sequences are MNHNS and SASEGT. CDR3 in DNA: TGTGCCAGCAGTAAACCGGTAGCGGGAGGTTACCCCCACGAGCAGTACTTC. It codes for CASSKPVAGGYPHEQYF.

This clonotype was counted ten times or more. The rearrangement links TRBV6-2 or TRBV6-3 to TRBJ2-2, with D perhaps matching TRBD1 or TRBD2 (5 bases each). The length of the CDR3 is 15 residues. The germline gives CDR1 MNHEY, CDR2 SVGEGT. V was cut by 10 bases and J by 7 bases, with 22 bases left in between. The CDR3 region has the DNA TGTGCCACTGGGGCCGACTGGGGAGTACACGGGGAGCTGTTTTTT. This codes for CATGADWGVHGELFF.

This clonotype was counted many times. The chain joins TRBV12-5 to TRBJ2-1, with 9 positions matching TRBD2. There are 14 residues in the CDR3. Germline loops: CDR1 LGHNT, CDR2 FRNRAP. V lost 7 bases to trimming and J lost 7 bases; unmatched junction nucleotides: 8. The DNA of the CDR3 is TGTGCTAGTGCCTACGGACTAGCGAGGAATGAGCAGTTCTTC. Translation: CASAYGLARNEQFF.

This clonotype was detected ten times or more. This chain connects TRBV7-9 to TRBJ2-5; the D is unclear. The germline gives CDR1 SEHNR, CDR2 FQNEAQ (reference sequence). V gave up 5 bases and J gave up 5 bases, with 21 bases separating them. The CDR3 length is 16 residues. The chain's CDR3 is CASSLSTGPMGETQYF. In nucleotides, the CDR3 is TGTGCCAGCAGCCTCAGTACGGGTCCTATGGGGGAGACCCAGTACTTC.

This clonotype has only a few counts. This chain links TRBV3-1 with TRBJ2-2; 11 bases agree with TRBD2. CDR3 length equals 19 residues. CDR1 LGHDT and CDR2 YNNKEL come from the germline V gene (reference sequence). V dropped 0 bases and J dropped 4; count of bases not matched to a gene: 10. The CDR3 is CASSQEGTSGPRGTGELFF. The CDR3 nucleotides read TGTGCCAGCAGCCAAGAGGGGACTAGCGGTCCCAGGGGCACCGGGGAGCTGTTTTTT.

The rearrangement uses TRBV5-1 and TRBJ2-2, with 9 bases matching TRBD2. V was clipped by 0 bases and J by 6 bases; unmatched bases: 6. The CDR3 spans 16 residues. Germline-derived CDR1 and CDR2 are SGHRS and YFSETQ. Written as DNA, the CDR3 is TGCGCCAGCAGCTTGGAAGAATTAGCGGGAGCCGGGGAGCTGTTTTTT. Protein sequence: CASSLEELAGAGELFF.

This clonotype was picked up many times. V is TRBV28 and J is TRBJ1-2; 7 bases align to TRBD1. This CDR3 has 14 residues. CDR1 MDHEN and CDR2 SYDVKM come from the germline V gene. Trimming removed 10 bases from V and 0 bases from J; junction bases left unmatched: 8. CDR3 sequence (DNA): TGTGCCACCCTAAGACAGGGAGCTAACTATGGCTACACCTTC. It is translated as CATLRQGANYGYTF.

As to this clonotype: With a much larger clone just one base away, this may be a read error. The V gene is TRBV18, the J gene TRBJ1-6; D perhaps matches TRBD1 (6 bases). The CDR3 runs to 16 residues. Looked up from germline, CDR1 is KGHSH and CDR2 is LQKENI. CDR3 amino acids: CASSPPSQGLNSPPHF. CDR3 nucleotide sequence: TGTGCCAGCTCACCACCCAGTCAGGGGCTAAATTCACCCCCCCACTTT.

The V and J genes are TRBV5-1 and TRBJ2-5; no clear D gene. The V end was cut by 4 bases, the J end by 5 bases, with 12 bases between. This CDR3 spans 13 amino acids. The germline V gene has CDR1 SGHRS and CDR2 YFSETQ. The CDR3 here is CASSAGPGETQYF. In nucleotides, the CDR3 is TGCGCCAGCAGCGCCGGGCCTGGGGAGACCCAGTACTTC.

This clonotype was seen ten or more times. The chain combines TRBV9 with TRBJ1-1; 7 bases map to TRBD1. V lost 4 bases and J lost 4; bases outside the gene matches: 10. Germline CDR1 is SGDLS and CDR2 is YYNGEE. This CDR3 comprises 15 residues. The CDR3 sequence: CASSLLRDSRTEAFF. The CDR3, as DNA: TGTGCCAGCAGCCTCTTACGGGACAGTCGCACTGAAGCTTTCTTT.

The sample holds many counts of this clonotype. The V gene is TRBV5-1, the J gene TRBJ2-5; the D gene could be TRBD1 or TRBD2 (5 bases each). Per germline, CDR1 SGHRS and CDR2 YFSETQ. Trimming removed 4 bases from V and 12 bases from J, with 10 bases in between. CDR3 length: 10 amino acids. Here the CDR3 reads CASSRGLEYF. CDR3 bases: TGCGCCAGCAGCCGGGGCTTGGAGTACTTC.

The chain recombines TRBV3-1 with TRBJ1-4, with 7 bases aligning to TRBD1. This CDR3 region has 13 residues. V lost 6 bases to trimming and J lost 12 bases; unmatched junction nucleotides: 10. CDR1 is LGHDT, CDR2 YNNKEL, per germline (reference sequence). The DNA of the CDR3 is TGTGCCAGCAGAACGACAGGGAATTTAGAACTGTTTTTT. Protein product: CASRTTGNLELFF. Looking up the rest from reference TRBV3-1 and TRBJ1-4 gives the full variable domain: DTAVSQTPKYLVTQMGNDKSIKCEQNLGHDTMYWYKQDSKKFLKIMFSYNNKELIINETVPNRFSPKSPDKAHLNLHINSLELGDSAVYFCASRTTGNLELFFGSGTQLSVL.

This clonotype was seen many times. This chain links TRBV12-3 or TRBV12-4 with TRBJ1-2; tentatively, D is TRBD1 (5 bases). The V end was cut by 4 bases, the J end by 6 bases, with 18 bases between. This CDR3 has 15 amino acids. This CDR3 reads CASSYSGAGINGYTF. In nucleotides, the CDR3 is TGTGCCAGCAGTTACTCCGGGGCAGGAATTAATGGCTACACCTTC.

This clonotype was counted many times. The CDR3 coding sequence is TGTGCCAGCAGCCAAGGGGTTACCTCTGGAAACACCATATATTTT. Translation gives CASSQGVTSGNTIYF. The chain has TRBV14 and TRBJ1-3, with D unclear. The CDR3 is 15 amino acids. CDR1 is SGHDN, CDR2 FVKESK, per germline. With 1 base removed from V and 0 bases from J, the gap between germline ends came to 7 bases.

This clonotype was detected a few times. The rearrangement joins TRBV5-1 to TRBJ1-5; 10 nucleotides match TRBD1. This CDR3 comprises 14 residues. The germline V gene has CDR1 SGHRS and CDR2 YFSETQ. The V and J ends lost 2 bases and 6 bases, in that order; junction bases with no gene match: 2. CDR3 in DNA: TGCGCCAGCAGCTTCGGGGACAGGGGTCAGCCCCAGCATTTT. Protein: CASSFGDRGQPQHF.

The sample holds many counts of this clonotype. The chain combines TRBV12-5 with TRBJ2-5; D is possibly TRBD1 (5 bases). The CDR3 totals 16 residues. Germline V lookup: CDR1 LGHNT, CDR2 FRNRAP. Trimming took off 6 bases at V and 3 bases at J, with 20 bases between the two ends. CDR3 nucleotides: TGTGCTAGTGGCCATGCCTCAGGGATGAAAAAAGAGACCCAGTACTTC. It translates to CASGHASGMKKETQYF.

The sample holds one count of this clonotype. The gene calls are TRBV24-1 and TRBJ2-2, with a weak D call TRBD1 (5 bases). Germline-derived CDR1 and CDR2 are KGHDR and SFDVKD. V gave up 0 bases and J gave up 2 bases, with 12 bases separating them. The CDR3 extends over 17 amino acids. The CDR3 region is CATSDLPWGTNTGELFF. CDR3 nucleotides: TGTGCCACCAGTGATTTGCCCTGGGGCACCAACACCGGGGAGCTGTTTTTT.

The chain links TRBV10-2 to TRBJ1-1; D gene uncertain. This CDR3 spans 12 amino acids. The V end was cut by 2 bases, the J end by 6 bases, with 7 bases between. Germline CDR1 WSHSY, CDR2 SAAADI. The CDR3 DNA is TGCGCCAGCAGTGAGGGGATCCCTGAAGCTTTCTTT. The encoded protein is CASSEGIPEAFF.

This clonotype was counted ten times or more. Written as DNA, the CDR3 is TGTGCCAGCAGTTTCCTACCCCGTGACGGCTACACCTTC. It codes for CASSFLPRDGYTF. This chain links TRBV28 with TRBJ1-2; D gene uncertain. CDR3 size: 13 residues. Deletions cut 3 bases from V and 8 bases from J, with 13 bases between. The V gene's germline CDR1 is MDHEN and CDR2 SYDVKM.

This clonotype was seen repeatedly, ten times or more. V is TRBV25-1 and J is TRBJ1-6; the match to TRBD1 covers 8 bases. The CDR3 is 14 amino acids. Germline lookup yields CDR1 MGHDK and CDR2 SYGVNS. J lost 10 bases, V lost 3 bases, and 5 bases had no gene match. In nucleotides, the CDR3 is TGTGCCAGCAGTGAGGACAGGGCCCCGTCACCCCTCCACTTT. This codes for CASSEDRAPSPLHF.

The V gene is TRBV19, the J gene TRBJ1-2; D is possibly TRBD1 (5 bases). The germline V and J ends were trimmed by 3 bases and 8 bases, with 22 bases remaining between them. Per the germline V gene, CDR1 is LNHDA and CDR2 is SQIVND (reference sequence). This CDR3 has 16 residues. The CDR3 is CASSIPEGRRLRGYTF. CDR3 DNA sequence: TGTGCCAGTAGTATTCCCGAGGGACGGAGGTTGAGGGGCTACACCTTC. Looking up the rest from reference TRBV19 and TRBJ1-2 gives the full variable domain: DGGITQSPKYLFRKEGQNVTLSCEQNLNHDAMYWYRQDPGQGLRLIYYSQIVNDFQKGDIAEGYSVSREKKESFPLTVTSAQKNPTAFYLCASSIPEGRRLRGYTFGSGTRLTVV.